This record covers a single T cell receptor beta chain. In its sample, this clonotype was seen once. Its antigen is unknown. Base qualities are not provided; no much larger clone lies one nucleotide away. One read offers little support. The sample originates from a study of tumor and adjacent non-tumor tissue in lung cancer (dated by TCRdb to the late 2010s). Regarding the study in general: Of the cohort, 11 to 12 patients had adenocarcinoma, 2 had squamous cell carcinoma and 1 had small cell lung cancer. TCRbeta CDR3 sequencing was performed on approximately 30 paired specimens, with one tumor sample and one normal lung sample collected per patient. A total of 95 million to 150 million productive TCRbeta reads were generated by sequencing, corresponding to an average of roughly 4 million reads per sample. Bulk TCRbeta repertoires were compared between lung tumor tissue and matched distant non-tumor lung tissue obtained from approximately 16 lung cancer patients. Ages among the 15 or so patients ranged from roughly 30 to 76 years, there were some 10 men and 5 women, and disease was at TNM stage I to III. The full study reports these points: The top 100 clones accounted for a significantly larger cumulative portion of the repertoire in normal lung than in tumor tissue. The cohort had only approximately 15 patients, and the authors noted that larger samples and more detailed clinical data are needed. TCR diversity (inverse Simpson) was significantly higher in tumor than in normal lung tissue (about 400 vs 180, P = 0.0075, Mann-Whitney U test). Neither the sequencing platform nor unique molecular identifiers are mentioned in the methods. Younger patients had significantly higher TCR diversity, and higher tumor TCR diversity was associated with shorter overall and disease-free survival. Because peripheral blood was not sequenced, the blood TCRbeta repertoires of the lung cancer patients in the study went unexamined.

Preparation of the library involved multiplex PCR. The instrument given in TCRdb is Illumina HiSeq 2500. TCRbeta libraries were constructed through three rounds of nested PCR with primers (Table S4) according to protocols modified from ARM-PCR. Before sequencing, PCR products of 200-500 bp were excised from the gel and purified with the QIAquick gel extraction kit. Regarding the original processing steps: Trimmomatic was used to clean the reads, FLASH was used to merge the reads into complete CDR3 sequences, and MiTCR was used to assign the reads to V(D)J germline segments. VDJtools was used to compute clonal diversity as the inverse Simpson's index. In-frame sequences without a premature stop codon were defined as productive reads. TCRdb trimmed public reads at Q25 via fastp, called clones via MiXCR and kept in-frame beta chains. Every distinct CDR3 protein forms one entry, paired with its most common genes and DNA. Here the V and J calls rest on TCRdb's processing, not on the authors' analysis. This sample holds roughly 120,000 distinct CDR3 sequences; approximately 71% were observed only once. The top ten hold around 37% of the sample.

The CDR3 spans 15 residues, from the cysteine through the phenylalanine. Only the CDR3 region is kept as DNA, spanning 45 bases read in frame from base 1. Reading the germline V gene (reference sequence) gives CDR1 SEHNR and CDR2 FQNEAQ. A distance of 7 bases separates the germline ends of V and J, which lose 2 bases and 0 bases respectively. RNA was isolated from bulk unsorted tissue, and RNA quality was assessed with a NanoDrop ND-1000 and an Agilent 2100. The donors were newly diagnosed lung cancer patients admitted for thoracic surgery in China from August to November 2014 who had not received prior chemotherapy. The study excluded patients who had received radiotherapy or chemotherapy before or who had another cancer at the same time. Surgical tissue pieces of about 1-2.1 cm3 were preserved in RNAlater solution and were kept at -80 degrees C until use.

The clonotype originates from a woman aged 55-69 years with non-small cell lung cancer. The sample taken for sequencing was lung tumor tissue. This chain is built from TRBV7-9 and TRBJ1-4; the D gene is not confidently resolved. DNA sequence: TGTGCCAGCAGCTTAACAAGGGCAACTAATGAAAAACTGTTTTTT. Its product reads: CASSLTRATNEKLFF.